This TCR beta chain was sequenced in a study of T cells after yellow fever vaccination. This clonotype was seen a handful of times. The antigen is not known. MiXCR, run by TCRdb on the 5' RACE reads, gives a single entry per CDR3 protein. This table has approximately 510,000 distinct CDR3 sequences, 21% appearing once. General study results and limits: Among primary-vaccination clones, most reappeared after the booster, at almost 98% for CD4 and 85% to 90% for CD8. Clonotypes found in both CD4 and CD8 compartments made up a small share.

The sequenced sample was PBMCs, obtained roughly 20 days after the first yellow fever vaccination. This clonotype was obtained from a man aged 18 to 35 who received the YFV17D yellow fever vaccine.

The chain's CDR3 is CASSNTETGADGYTF. The DNA for the CDR3 is TGTGCCAGCAGTAACACCGAGACAGGGGCCGATGGCTACACCTTC. V usage is TRBV12-3 or TRBV12-4 and J usage is TRBJ1-2; 8 nucleotides match TRBD1. The V gene end was trimmed by 5 bases and the J gene end by 6 bases; junction bases not matched to a gene: 11. This CDR3 is built from 15 residues.